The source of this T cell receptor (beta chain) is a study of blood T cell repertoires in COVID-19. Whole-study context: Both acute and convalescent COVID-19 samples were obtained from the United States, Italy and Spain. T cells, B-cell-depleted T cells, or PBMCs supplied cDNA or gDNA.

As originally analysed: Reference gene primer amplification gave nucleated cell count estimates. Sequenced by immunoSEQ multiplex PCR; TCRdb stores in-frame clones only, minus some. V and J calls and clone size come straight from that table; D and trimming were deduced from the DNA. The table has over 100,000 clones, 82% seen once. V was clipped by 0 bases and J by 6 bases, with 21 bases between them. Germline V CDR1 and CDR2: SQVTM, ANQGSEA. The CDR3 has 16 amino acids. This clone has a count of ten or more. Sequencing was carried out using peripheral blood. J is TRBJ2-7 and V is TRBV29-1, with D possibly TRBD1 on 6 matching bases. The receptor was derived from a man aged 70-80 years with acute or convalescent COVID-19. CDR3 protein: CSVEDGGTGWGSEQYF. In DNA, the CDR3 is TGCAGCGTTGAAGACGGAGGAACAGGGTGGGGGTCCGAGCAGTACTTC.